This is a list of T cell receptor beta chains from one sample in a study of cytomegalovirus exposure and HLA in healthy donors. Measured with immunoSEQ multiplex PCR; TCRdb has only the in-frame clones, and not every one. The sample lists tens of thousands of clones, about four fifths occurring once. Sample: PBMCs. Receptors originate from a woman in her thirties or forties in good health and CMV-seronegative. Both conserved end residues are part of each CDR3. D genes are given only for firm matches. Clone size is not always given. Where it is, it says once, few, many or a class for expanded clones.

V	J	D	size	DNA	CDR3
TRBV30	TRBJ1-1	TRBD1	.	TGTGCCTGGAGGCGGGACAGAAACACTGAAGCTTTCTTT	CAWRRDRNTEAFF
TRBV7-6	TRBJ2-1	TRBD2	.	TGTGCCAGCAGCTTAGCAGGGAGCGGGAGCTCCTACAATGAGCAGTTCTTC	CASSLAGSGSSYNEQFF
TRBV28	TRBJ1-2	TRBD1	few	TGTGCCAGCAGTTTACTCGACAGGGTAGGTGGCTACACCTTC	CASSLLDRVGGYTF
TRBV7-9	TRBJ2-1	.	.	TGTGCCAGCAGCTTAGGTAGCACCAATGAGCAGTTCTTC	CASSLGSTNEQFF
TRBV2	TRBJ1-1	TRBD1	.	TGTGCCAGCACTCCCGACAGGGGAAGGGCTGAAGCTTTCTTT	CASTPDRGRAEAFF
TRBV5-4	TRBJ2-3	TRBD1	.	TGTGCCAGCAGACCTAACAGGGGACGGACAGATACGCAGTATTTT	CASRPNRGRTDTQYF
TRBV7-9	TRBJ2-7	.	once	TGTGCCAGCAGCTGGGGGCACGAGCAGTACTTC	CASSWGHEQYF
TRBV6-5	TRBJ1-1	.	.	TGTGCCAGCCGGGGGGGGAGACTGGCTGAAGCTTTCTTT	CASRGGRLAEAFF
TRBV13	TRBJ2-7	TRBD2	.	TGTGCCAGCAGCTTAGGAGGTGTTGGGAGGGACGTGTACGAGCAGTACTTC	CASSLGGVGRDVYEQYF
TRBV2	TRBJ1-1	.	.	TGTGCCAGCAGTGGTCTTATGAACACTGAAGCTTTCTTT	CASSGLMNTEAFF
TRBV28	TRBJ1-1	.	.	TGTGCCAGCTCCCGACTGGAGGAAGCTTTCTTT	CASSRLEEAFF
TRBV18	TRBJ2-2	.	.	TGTGCCAGCTCACCACCAGACCGGGTCGGCACCGGGGAGCTGTTTTTT	CASSPPDRVGTGELFF
TRBV5-1	TRBJ2-5	TRBD1	.	TGCGCCAGCAGCCCCAGAGGGGGCGAAGAGACCCAGTACTTC	CASSPRGGEETQYF
TRBV27	TRBJ1-2	TRBD1	.	TGTGCCAGCAGTCAGACCGGGACAGGGGCGATTGGCTACACCTTC	CASSQTGTGAIGYTF
TRBV7-9	TRBJ1-2	TRBD1	once	TGTGCCAGCAGCGGCCGGACAGGGGGCAACTATGGCTACACCTTC	CASSGRTGGNYGYTF
TRBV30	TRBJ2-7	TRBD2	.	TGTGCCTGGAGTGCTACTAGCGGTACTTACGAGCAGTACTTC	CAWSATSGTYEQYF
TRBV7-9	TRBJ2-1	TRBD2	once	TGTGCCAGCAGCCGGACTAGCGACGAGCAGTTCTTC	CASSRTSDEQFF
TRBV7-9	TRBJ2-3	.	.	TGTGCCAGCAGCTTAGCCGGGGTAGATACGCAGTATTTT	CASSLAGVDTQYF
TRBV9	TRBJ1-1	TRBD1	once	TGTGCCAGCAGCAACCGGGACAGGGTCCCTCCTGAAGCTTTCTTT	CASSNRDRVPPEAFF
TRBV20-1	TRBJ2-3	.	.	TGCAGAGCGACAGGCACAGATACGCAGTATTTT	CRATGTDTQYF
TRBV7-8	TRBJ2-7	TRBD2	.	TGTGCCAGCAGCTCCGGGACTAGCGGAACTACCTACGAGCAGTACTTC	CASSSGTSGTTYEQYF
TRBV10-1	TRBJ2-1	TRBD2	.	TGCGCCAGCAGTGAGCTTAGCGGGAGGGCCGCCTACAATGAGCAGTTCTTC	CASSELSGRAAYNEQFF
TRBV18	TRBJ1-4	.	.	TGTGCCAGCTCACGGGCGGGAACTAATGAAAAACTGTTTTTT	CASSRAGTNEKLFF
TRBV6-5	TRBJ2-5	TRBD1	.	TGTGCCAGCAGTCAAGGACAGGGGTATGTCGAGACCCAGTACTTC	CASSQGQGYVETQYF
TRBV28	TRBJ1-1	.	.	TGTGCCAGCACTTCGCAGTTGGGCCGTATCTTCATGAACACTGAAGCTTTCTTT	CASTSQLGRIFMNTEAFF
TRBV2	TRBJ2-2	TRBD2	.	TGTGCCAGCACCTGGGAGGGAGTTGGTACCGGGGAGCTGTTTTTT	CASTWEGVGTGELFF
TRBV19	TRBJ1-1	TRBD1	.	TGTGCCAGTAGCAAATCGGACAGGGTCCCCACTGAAGCTTTCTTT	CASSKSDRVPTEAFF
TRBV27	TRBJ1-4	TRBD1	.	TGTGCCAGCAGTCCCTGGACAGGGGCAGCAACTAATGAAAAACTGTTTTTT	CASSPWTGAATNEKLFF
TRBV7-2	TRBJ1-2	.	.	TGTGCCAGCAGCTTCGGGTCATATGGCTACACCTTC	CASSFGSYGYTF
TRBV28	TRBJ2-3	TRBD2	.	TGTGCCAGCAGTTTAAGATTGTCACTAGCGGGAGGAACAGATACGCAGTATTTT	CASSLRLSLAGGTDTQYF
TRBV7-9	TRBJ2-5	TRBD2	.	TGTGCCAGCAGCTTACCTCCGGGAGGGGAGACCCAGTACTTC	CASSLPPGGETQYF
TRBV2	TRBJ2-2	.	.	TGTGCCAGCAATACAGGGTTAAGCACCGGGGAGCTGTTTTTT	CASNTGLSTGELFF
TRBV28	TRBJ2-3	.	.	TGTGCCAGCAGTTTAGGAACAGGGAGATTAGGAACAGATACGCAGTATTTT	CASSLGTGRLGTDTQYF
TRBV11-2	TRBJ2-3	.	.	TGTGCCAGCAGCTATAGCGGCACAGATACGCAGTATTTT	CASSYSGTDTQYF
TRBV4-1	TRBJ2-7	TRBD2	.	TGCGCCAGCAGCCAAGGAGACCAGCGGGAAGAGCAGTACTTC	CASSQGDQREEQYF
TRBV6-1	TRBJ2-7	TRBD2	.	TGTGCCGCCTCGACTAGCGAGACCTACGAGCAGTACTTC	CAASTSETYEQYF
TRBV27	TRBJ2-1	.	once	TGTGCCAGCAGGACGGACTTCTCCTACAATGAGCAGTTCTTC	CASRTDFSYNEQFF
TRBV27	TRBJ1-1	TRBD1	.	TGTGCCAGCAGTGCCCAGGGGGGCACTGAAGCTTTCTTT	CASSAQGGTEAFF
TRBV27	TRBJ2-1	TRBD2	few	TGTGCCAGCAGTTTAAAGCGGGAGGCTGACAATGAGCAGTTCTTC	CASSLKREADNEQFF
TRBV28	TRBJ2-7	TRBD1	.	TGTGCCAGCAGCCTCTCGGGACAGGGGGCCTACGAGCAGTACTTC	CASSLSGQGAYEQYF